This TCR beta chain is drawn from a study of T cell clones after liver transplantation. Across the whole study: Post-transplant blood was tracked for graft-donor-reactive T cell clones identified in a pre-transplant mixed lymphocyte reaction.

CDR1 MNHEY and CDR2 SMNVEV come from the germline V gene (reference sequence). Trimming cost V 5 bases and J 0 bases; bases outside gene matches: 11. The CDR3 consists of 19 residues. Generated by immunoSEQ multiplex PCR, the TCRdb table keeps only in-frame clones and is missing some. This table holds 85,000 to 110,000 clones, 84% found once. This TCR was recovered from a human patient who received a liver transplant. Some T cells may have originated in the graft donor. The sequencing here drew on CD4+ T cells from blood, taken approximately 43 months after liver transplant. The rearrangement links TRBV27 to TRBJ2-6, with 9 bases lining up with TRBD2. The CDR3 sequence is CASSAGGAGELSGANVLTF. The CDR3 DNA sequence: TGTGCCAGCAGTGCGGGGGGGGCAGGCGAACTCTCTGGGGCCAACGTCCTGACTTTC.